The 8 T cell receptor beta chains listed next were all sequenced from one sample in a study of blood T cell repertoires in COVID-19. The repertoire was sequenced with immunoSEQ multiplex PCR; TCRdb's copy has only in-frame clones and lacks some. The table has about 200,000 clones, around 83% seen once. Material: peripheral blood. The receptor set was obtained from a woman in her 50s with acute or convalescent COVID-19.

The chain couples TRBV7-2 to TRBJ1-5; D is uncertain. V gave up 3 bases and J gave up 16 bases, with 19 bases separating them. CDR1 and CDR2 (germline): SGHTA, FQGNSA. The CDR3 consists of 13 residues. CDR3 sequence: CASSFVKEGQVHF. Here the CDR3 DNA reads TGTGCCAGCAGCTTCGTCAAGGAGGGCCAGGTTCATTTT.

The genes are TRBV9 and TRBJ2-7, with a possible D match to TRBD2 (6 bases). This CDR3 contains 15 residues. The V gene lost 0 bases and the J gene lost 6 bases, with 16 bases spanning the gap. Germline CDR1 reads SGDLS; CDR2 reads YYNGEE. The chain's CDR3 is CASSVEGAGYSEQYF. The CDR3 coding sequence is TGTGCCAGCAGCGTAGAGGGAGCGGGTTACTCCGAGCAGTACTTC. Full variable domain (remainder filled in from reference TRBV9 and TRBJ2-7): DSGVTQTPKHLITATGQRVTLRCSPRSGDLSVYWYQQSLDQGLQFLIQYYNGEERAKGNILERFSAQQFPDLHSELNLSSLELGDSALYFCASSVEGAGYSEQYFGPGTRLTVT.

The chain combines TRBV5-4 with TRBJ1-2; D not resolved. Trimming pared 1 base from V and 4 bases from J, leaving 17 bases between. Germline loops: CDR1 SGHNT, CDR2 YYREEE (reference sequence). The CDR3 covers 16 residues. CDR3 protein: CASSLSFHINIYGYTF. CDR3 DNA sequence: TGTGCCAGCAGCTTGTCATTCCACATCAACATCTATGGCTACACCTTC. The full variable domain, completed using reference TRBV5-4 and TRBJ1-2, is ETGVTQSPTHLIKTRGQQVTLRCSSQSGHNTVSWYQQALGQGPQFIFQYYREEENGRGNFPPRFSGLQFPNYSSELNVNALELDDSALYLCASSLSFHINIYGYTFGSGTRLTVV.

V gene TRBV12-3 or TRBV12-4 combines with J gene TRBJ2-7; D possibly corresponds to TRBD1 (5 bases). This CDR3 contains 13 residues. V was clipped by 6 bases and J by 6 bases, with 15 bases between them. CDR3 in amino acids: CASSSGGALEQYF. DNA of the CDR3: TGTGCCAGCAGCTCGGGTGGGGCTCTCGAGCAGTACTTC.

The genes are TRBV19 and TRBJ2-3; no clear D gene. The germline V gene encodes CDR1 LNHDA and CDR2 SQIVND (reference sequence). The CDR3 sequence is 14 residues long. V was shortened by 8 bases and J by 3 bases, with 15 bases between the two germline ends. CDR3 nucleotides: TGTGCCAGTGGTGGTCTAGTCGGGACAGATACGCAGTATTTT. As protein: CASGGLVGTDTQYF.

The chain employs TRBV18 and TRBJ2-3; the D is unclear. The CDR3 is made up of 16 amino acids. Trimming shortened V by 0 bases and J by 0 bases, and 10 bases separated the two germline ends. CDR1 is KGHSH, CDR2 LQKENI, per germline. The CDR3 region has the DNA TGTGCCAGCTCACCACCAAGAGACTTGAGCACAGATACGCAGTATTTT. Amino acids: CASSPPRDLSTDTQYF.

The DNA for the CDR3 is TGCGCCAGCACCCTTGACGGGGGGTTCAATCAGCCCCAGCATTTT. It codes for CASTLDGGFNQPQHF. This chain joins TRBV5-1 and TRBJ1-5, with a tentative D call TRBD1 (5 bases). Trimming removed 6 bases at V and 3 bases at J, with 16 bases between. Germline V CDR1 and CDR2: SGHRS, YFSETQ. The CDR3 has 15 amino acids.

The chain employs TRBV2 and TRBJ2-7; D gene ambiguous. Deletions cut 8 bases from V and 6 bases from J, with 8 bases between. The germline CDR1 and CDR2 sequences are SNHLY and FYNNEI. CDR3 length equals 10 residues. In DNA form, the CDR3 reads TGTGCCAGCCGTCTAGTCGAGCAGTACTTC. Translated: CASRLVEQYF.